A single sample is the source of the 14 T cell receptor beta chains below, sequenced in a study of regulatory T cells in long-lasting Graves disease. Sequencing libraries for TCR beta were prepared with iRepertoire HTBI primers and Arm-PCR of CDR3 regions. In TCRdb, the multiplex PCR reads were re-called with MiXCR into one record per CDR3 protein. The sample contains roughly 400,000 distinct CDR3 sequences, 15% of which appear only once. Described time point: newly diagnosed GD, antithyroid drugs for less than 3 months. RNA extracted from PBMCs served as the sequencing template. These sequences were also reported in another study, on T cells in Graves' hyperthyroidism and ophthalmopathy.

The source was peripheral blood mononuclear cells (PBMCs), collected at new diagnosis, from a patient treated with antithyroid drugs. The receptors were sampled from a woman in her forties with Graves disease.

The gene calls are TRBV4-1 and TRBJ1-2; TRBD1 matches 10 bases. Germline V gene lookup returns CDR1 MGHRA and CDR2 YSYEKL. V dropped 4 bases and J dropped 3; count of bases not matched to a gene: 5. The CDR3 totals 15 residues. This CDR3 is CASSPAGQGYYGYTF. In DNA form, the CDR3 reads TGCGCCAGCAGCCCTGCGGGACAGGGGTACTATGGCTACACCTTC.

The rearrangement links TRBV7-9 to TRBJ2-1, with 16 bases aligning to TRBD2. The CDR3 is 14 amino acids. Germline values: CDR1 SEHNR, CDR2 FQNEAQ (reference sequence). Trimming took 5 bases from V and 13 from J; bases not matched to a gene: 5. CDR3 sequence (DNA): TGTGCCAGCAGCATAGGGACTAGCGGGAGGGCTCAGTTCTTC. Amino acid sequence: CASSIGTSGRAQFF.

The genes are TRBV19 and TRBJ2-7, with 8 bases identical to TRBD2. Germline V gene sequence: CDR1 LNHDA, CDR2 SQIVND (reference sequence). CDR3 size: 16 residues. V gave up 6 bases and J gave up 4 bases; unmatched junction bases: 14. CDR3 coding DNA: TGTGCCAGTAGGAATCCCCGAGCGGGAGCGGAATACGAGCAGTACTTC. Encoded protein: CASRNPRAGAEYEQYF.

This clonotype was recorded at least ten times. The chain employs TRBV6-2 or TRBV6-3 and TRBJ2-4; the D gene could be TRBD1 or TRBD2 (7 bases each). There are 14 residues in the CDR3. Trimming removed 4 bases at V and 8 bases at J, with 15 bases between. Germline lookup yields CDR1 MNHEY and CDR2 SVGEGT. CDR3 sequence: CASSSTGEGDIQYF. The DNA for the CDR3 is TGTGCCAGCAGTTCCACAGGGGAGGGGGACATTCAGTACTTC.

Many counts were recorded for this clonotype. The chain employs TRBV11-2 and TRBJ2-1, with D hard to call. Germline lookup yields CDR1 SGHAT and CDR2 FQNNGV. V lost 1 base, J lost 8 bases, and 6 bases lay in between. The CDR3 extends over 12 amino acids. CDR3 DNA sequence: TGTGCCAGCAGCTTAGTCAACGATGAGCAGTTCTTC. It is translated as CASSLVNDEQFF.

This clonotype came up a few times. The chain is built from TRBV11-2 and TRBJ1-4; 9 nucleotides match TRBD1. CDR1 is SGHAT and CDR2 is FQNNGV in the germline V gene. V lost 0 bases, J lost 5 bases, and 1 base stayed unmatched. The CDR3 sequence is 15 residues long. Written as DNA, the CDR3 is TGTGCCAGCAGCTTAGATGGGACAGGGAATGAAAAACTGTTTTTT. It is translated as CASSLDGTGNEKLFF.

This clonotype was counted many times. The chain combines TRBV11-2 with TRBJ1-6; no reliable D call. CDR3 length equals 12 residues. Germline lookup yields CDR1 SGHAT and CDR2 FQNNGV. V lost 4 bases and J lost 9, with 7 bases in between. Here the CDR3 reads CASSSGRSPLHF. The CDR3 DNA is TGTGCCAGCAGCTCCGGGCGTTCACCCCTCCACTTT.

The sample holds a few counts of this clonotype. Written as DNA, the CDR3 is TGCGCCAGCAGCCCAACCGGGACACTGTCTGGGGCCAACGTCCTGACTTTC. The encoded protein is CASSPTGTLSGANVLTF. The chain couples TRBV10-1 to TRBJ2-6, with D maybe TRBD1 (6 bases). The V gene lost 6 bases and the J gene lost 1 base, with 16 bases spanning the gap. The CDR3 has 17 amino acids. Per the germline V gene, CDR1 is WNHNN and CDR2 is SYGVQD (reference sequence).

This clonotype has ten or more counts. V usage is TRBV24-1 and J usage is TRBJ2-5; D tentatively reads TRBD1 or TRBD2 (5 bases each). V dropped 4 bases and J dropped 4 bases, with 9 bases sitting between them. Per germline, CDR1 KGHDR and CDR2 SFDVKD. The CDR3 runs 13 residues. The chain's CDR3 is CATSEGVSETQYF. The CDR3 coding sequence is TGTGCCACCAGTGAGGGGGTATCAGAGACCCAGTACTTC.

The sample holds many counts of this clonotype. The chain employs TRBV29-1 and TRBJ1-1; D is unclear. The CDR3 runs to 13 residues. Trimming stripped 2 bases from V and 0 bases from J, with 7 bases between. Germline V lookup: CDR1 SQVTM, CDR2 ANQGSEA. The CDR3 region is CSVETDMNTEAFF. CDR3 sequence (DNA): TGCAGCGTTGAAACAGATATGAACACTGAAGCTTTCTTT.

This clonotype has at least ten counts. The V gene is TRBV12-3 or TRBV12-4, the J gene TRBJ2-7; D call uncertain. This CDR3 contains 12 residues. V was pared by 2 bases and J by 5 bases, with 7 bases between. The CDR3 nucleotides read TGTGCCAGCAGTTTATACAGAGACGAGCAGTACTTC. Residues: CASSLYRDEQYF.

The chain recombines TRBV7-9 with TRBJ1-5; no clear D. CDR1 SEHNR and CDR2 FQNEAQ come from the germline V gene (reference sequence). The V and J ends lost 1 base and 8 bases respectively, with 9 bases between them. There are 13 residues in the CDR3. CDR3 nucleotide sequence: TGTGCCAGCAGCTTAGTGAGCGCCGAGCCCCAGCATTTT. This sequence encodes CASSLVSAEPQHF.

Ten or more counts support this clonotype. The chain joins TRBV12-3 or TRBV12-4 to TRBJ2-1, with D perhaps given as TRBD1 or TRBD2 (5 bases each). Deletions cut 6 bases from V and 9 bases from J, with 15 bases between. This CDR3 region has 13 residues. For the CDR3, the DNA is TGTGCCAGCAGCTCCCGTAACGGGGCTGAGCAGTTCTTC. As protein: CASSSRNGAEQFF.

This clonotype was counted once. This rearrangement joins TRBV28 to TRBJ2-3, with TRBD2 matching over 7 bases. Trimming removed 8 bases from V and 4 bases from J; junction bases left unmatched: 15. Germline CDR1 and CDR2: MDHEN and SYDVKM. This CDR3 has 16 amino acids. The CDR3 DNA follows: TGTGCCAGCTCACCCGAGGAGGGGAGGGTCGCAGATACGCAGTATTTT. Translation gives CASSPEEGRVADTQYF.